This T cell receptor beta chain was sequenced during a study of blood T cell repertoires in COVID-19. Generated by immunoSEQ multiplex PCR, the TCRdb table keeps only in-frame clones and is missing some. The table lists a few hundred thousand clones, approximately 89% of them singletons. The V gene's germline CDR1 is MNHEY and CDR2 SMNVEV (reference sequence). The CDR3 totals 14 residues. The V and J ends lost 3 bases and 7 bases respectively, with 12 bases between them. The TCR was taken from a woman aged 50 to 60 with COVID-19, enrolled during active disease. V usage is TRBV27 and J usage is TRBJ1-4; TRBD1 might be the D (6 bases). Sequenced: peripheral blood. The DNA for the CDR3 is TGTGCCAGCAGTTTTGGACAGACAAGTGAAAAACTGTTTTTT. It is translated as CASSFGQTSEKLFF.